The 31 T cell receptor beta chains presented below share a single source sample, sequenced in a study of read filtering for tumor transcriptome and immune sequencing. Molecular barcoded adaptors covering alpha/delta and beta/gamma chains were used on approximately 400 ng RNA. MiXCR was run by TCRdb on the reads, yielding one entry per CDR3 protein. The sample yields roughly 61,000 distinct CDR3 sequences, 9% to 15% seen once. Sequenced material: a population of CD138-negative cells sorted from bone marrow. The source is a donor over 35 with multiple myeloma.

This clonotype was seen repeatedly, ten times or more. The V and J genes are TRBV6-5 and TRBJ1-5, with no clear D. The V gene lost 0 bases and the J gene lost 4 bases, with 4 bases spanning the gap. The length of the CDR3 is 13 residues. Germline loops: CDR1 MNHEY, CDR2 SVGAGI. The CDR3 DNA is TGTGCCAGCAGTTACTCAGAAAATCAGCCCCAGCATTTT. Protein sequence: CASSYSENQPQHF.

This clonotype was counted ten times or more. The V gene is TRBV7-8, the J gene TRBJ2-5; TRBD2 might be the D (6 bases). This CDR3 has 16 residues. V was trimmed by 4 bases and J by 1 base, leaving 16 bases between them. Germline V lookup: CDR1 SGHVS, CDR2 FQNEAQ. The CDR3 protein is CASSSSWDSFQETQYF. The CDR3 nucleotides are TGTGCCAGCAGCTCCTCCTGGGACTCCTTCCAAGAGACCCAGTACTTC. Combining the CDR3 with reference TRBV7-8 and TRBJ2-5 gives the whole variable domain GAGVSQSPRYKVAKRGQDVALRCDPISGHVSLFWYQQALGQGPEFLTYFQNEAQLDKSGLPSDRFFAERPEGSVSTLKIQRTQQEDSAVYLCASSSSWDSFQETQYFGPGTRLLVL.

This clonotype came up many times. The CDR3 DNA reads as TGTGCCAGCAGCCCTAGCACAGATACGCAGTATTTT. Protein product: CASSPSTDTQYF. V is TRBV7-9 and J is TRBJ2-3; no clear D. Germline V gene sequence: CDR1 SEHNR, CDR2 FQNEAQ (reference sequence). Trimming removed 5 bases at V and 0 bases at J, with 3 bases between. This CDR3 has 12 residues.

Remarks on this clonotype: Possible read error: a much larger clone is one base away. V is TRBV20-1 and J is TRBJ2-7; tentative D call: TRBD1 (5 bases). In germline, CDR1 is DFQATT, CDR2 SNEGSKA (reference sequence). The CDR3 is 16 amino acids. As DNA, the CDR3 is TGCAGTGCTAGAGGCACCACAGGTATTAGCTCCTACGGGCAGTACTTC. It specifies CSARGTTGISSYGQYF.

This clonotype came up a few times. The junction departs from the called germline gene at one end, perhaps through a read error. The chain recombines TRBV5-1 with TRBJ2-4; TRBD1 is a possible D gene (6 bases). This CDR3 region has 14 residues. Per the germline V gene, CDR1 is SGHRS and CDR2 is YFSETQ. The CDR3 region is CASSLRQVGNVQYF. CDR3 bases: TGCGCCAGCAGCCTTCGACAGGTTGGAAACGTTCAGTACTTC.

The chain carries TRBV20-1 and TRBJ2-4, with D unclear. Trimming removed 2 bases at V and 5 bases at J, with 16 bases between. The V gene's germline CDR1 is DFQATT and CDR2 SNEGSKA (reference sequence). The CDR3 is made up of 15 amino acids. The CDR3 bases are TGCAGTGCTAGATCCCCCCTGAACAGCCAAAACATTCAGTACTTC. This codes for CSARSPLNSQNIQYF.

Ten or more counts support this clonotype. The chain carries TRBV6-6 and TRBJ2-3; D tentatively reads TRBD1 or TRBD2 (5 bases each). Trimming shortened V by 8 bases and J by 1 base, and 16 bases separated the two germline ends. In germline, CDR1 is MNHNY, CDR2 SVGAGI (reference sequence). This CDR3 comprises 15 residues. CDR3 in DNA: TGTGCCAGCGCCGATGAAGGGACGGGCACAGATACGCAGTATTTT. Its protein is CASADEGTGTDTQYF.

This clonotype has a count of ten or more. This chain connects TRBV11-3 to TRBJ2-7; 8 bases fit TRBD1. Germline CDR1 reads SGHNT; CDR2 reads YENEEA. The CDR3 is 14 residues long. V gave up 5 bases and J gave up 2 bases; unmatched junction bases: 5. The CDR3 loop is CASSLGQGPYEQYF. The CDR3 bases are TGTGCCAGCAGCCTCGGACAGGGTCCCTACGAGCAGTACTTC.

This clonotype was counted at least ten times. This rearrangement joins TRBV29-1 to TRBJ1-1, with 9 bases identical to TRBD1. The germline V gene has CDR1 SQVTM and CDR2 ANQGSEA. Trimming took 2 bases from V and 7 from J; bases not matched to a gene: 8. The CDR3 has 14 amino acids. CDR3 region: CSVEWDRVRGEAFF. The CDR3 DNA reads as TGCAGCGTTGAATGGGACAGGGTCCGTGGTGAAGCTTTCTTT.

This clonotype was found many times. V and J are TRBV30 and TRBJ1-5; tentative D call: TRBD1 (5 bases). V was clipped by 1 base and J by 5 bases, with 9 bases between them. Germline lookup yields CDR1 GTSNPN and CDR2 SVGIG (reference sequence). The CDR3 runs to 13 residues. The CDR3 DNA sequence: TGTGCCTGGAGTGGAAGGGGCGATCAGCCCCAGCATTTT. This translates into CAWSGRGDQPQHF.

This clonotype was observed many times. The chain has TRBV9 and TRBJ1-2; D might be TRBD1 (6 bases). This CDR3 comprises 18 residues. The ends were cut back, 4 bases at V and 0 bases at J, with 22 bases in the middle. The V gene's germline CDR1 is SGDLS and CDR2 YYNGEE. The CDR3 nucleotides read TGTGCCAGCAGCTTTCCGGGACACTCTAGTGGTGCTAACTATGGCTACACCTTC. It is translated as CASSFPGHSSGANYGYTF.

This clonotype has at least ten counts. The chain links TRBV6-2 or TRBV6-3 to TRBJ2-5; 11 bases are a match to TRBD2. V dropped 6 bases and J dropped 2; count of bases not matched to a gene: 5. Germline-derived CDR1 and CDR2 are MNHEY and SVGEGT. The CDR3 runs 15 residues. CDR3 in amino acids: CASSLAGGRQETQYF. Here the CDR3 DNA reads TGTGCCAGCAGCCTAGCGGGGGGACGTCAAGAGACCCAGTACTTC.

In this sample, this clonotype turned up a few times. The junction departs from germline at one end; a sequencing error may be responsible. The J gene is TRBJ2-1, the V gene TRBV7-9, with TRBD2 matching over 8 bases. There are 15 residues in the CDR3. Germline assignment: CDR1 SEHNR and CDR2 FQNEAQ (reference sequence). DNA of the CDR3: TGCGCCAGCAGCTTAGAGGCGGGGGGTAAGAAGGAGCAGTTCTTC. This gives the protein CASSLEAGGKKEQFF.

In this sample, this clonotype turned up many times. The rearrangement links TRBV20-1 to TRBJ2-7, with a possible D match to TRBD1 (5 bases). Trimming took 6 bases from V and 7 from J, leaving 16 bases between them. This CDR3 spans 12 amino acids. CDR1 DFQATT and CDR2 SNEGSKA come from the germline V gene (reference sequence). CDR3 nucleotides: TGCAGTGCATATCGTAGGGGAAGGGAGCAGTACTTC. Translating gives CSAYRRGREQYF.

This clonotype is deemed medium-sized. The chain recombines TRBV7-3 with TRBJ2-1, with a tentative D call TRBD2 (6 bases). CDR1 SGHTA and CDR2 FQGTGA come from the germline V gene. The length of the CDR3 is 15 residues. V was trimmed by 4 bases and J by 4 bases, leaving 14 bases between them. The CDR3 DNA reads as TGTGCCAGCAGCTCAATCGCGGGACCTTACAATGAGCAGTTCTTC. It is translated as CASSSIAGPYNEQFF.

There are many counts of this clonotype. The rearrangement links TRBV6-2 or TRBV6-3 to TRBJ1-5, with D perhaps matching TRBD1 (6 bases). Trimming stripped 7 bases from V and 2 bases from J, with 15 bases between. Germline V gene sequence: CDR1 MNHEY, CDR2 SVGEGT. There are 15 residues in the CDR3. CDR3 sequence reads: CASKARTAGNQPQHF. The CDR3 nucleotides are TGTGCCAGCAAGGCCCGGACAGCTGGCAATCAGCCCCAGCATTTT.

Points on this clonotype: A much larger clone lies a single base off, so this may be a read error. The rearrangement joins TRBV6-1 to TRBJ2-7; D unclear. V lost 8 bases to trimming and J lost 4 bases, with 15 bases between them. The CDR3 runs 13 residues. Germline CDR1 reads MNHNS; CDR2 reads SASEGT. The CDR3 DNA follows: TGTGCCAGCGGTCCCGAAGTTTCGTACGAGCAGTACTTC. Its protein is CASGPEVSYEQYF.

This clonotype was recorded at least ten times. The V call is TRBV7-3, the J call TRBJ2-2; 7 nucleotides agree with TRBD1. The ends lost 4 bases at V and 5 bases at J; junction bases unmatched: 10. The CDR3 totals 16 residues. Germline V lookup: CDR1 SGHTA, CDR2 FQGTGA. The CDR3 sequence is CASSSNRQGSTGELFF. The CDR3 DNA follows: TGTGCCAGCAGCTCGAACAGACAGGGATCGACCGGGGAGCTGTTTTTT.

In the case of this clonotype: A read error is possible here, since a much larger clone lies one base away. This CDR3 is CANSRPGGGFDTEAFF. DNA of the CDR3: TGTGCCAACAGCCGCCCGGGCGGGGGTTTCGACACTGAAGCTTTCTTT. J is TRBJ1-1 and V is TRBV12-3 or TRBV12-4, with D perhaps TRBD1 (5 bases). Between the trimmed V and J ends, which lost 10 bases and 3 bases, there was a span of 24 bases. The CDR3 length is 16 residues.

Regarding this clonotype: A much larger clone is a single base away; this may be a read error. The V and J genes are TRBV2 and TRBJ2-5, with a possible D match to TRBD2 (5 bases). Deletions cut 6 bases from V and 7 bases from J, with 15 bases between. This CDR3 contains 13 residues. CDR1 is SNHLY, CDR2 FYNNEI, per germline. Here the CDR3 reads CASRRRDRGTQYF. In DNA form, the CDR3 reads TGTGCCAGCAGACGCCGGGATCGGGGGACCCAGTACTTC.

This clonotype was counted at least ten times. The rearrangement joins TRBV19 to TRBJ1-4; maybe TRBD1 (6 bases). This CDR3 region has 15 residues. V gave up 2 bases and J gave up 7 bases, with 14 bases separating them. CDR1 LNHDA and CDR2 SQIVND come from the germline V gene (reference sequence). The chain's CDR3 is CASSIQGRGIEKLFF. The CDR3 region has the DNA TGTGCCAGTAGTATACAGGGGAGAGGAATTGAAAAACTGTTTTTT.

This clonotype was seen a single time. The V call is TRBV18, the J call TRBJ1-3; D ambiguous. The CDR3 consists of 14 residues. V lost 3 bases to trimming and J lost 3 bases, with 9 bases between them. The germline CDR1 and CDR2 sequences are KGHSH and LQKENI. CDR3 nucleotide sequence: TGTGCCAGCTCACCCGGACCTGGTGGAAACACCATATATTTT. Translation: CASSPGPGGNTIYF.

CDR3 nucleotide sequence: TGCGCCAGCAGCCAAGATAGCGGGGGAACTTACAATGAGCAGTTCTTC. It is translated as CASSQDSGGTYNEQFF. The V call is TRBV4-1, the J call TRBJ2-1; 9 bases are a match to TRBD2. This CDR3 has 16 residues. Per the germline V gene, CDR1 is MGHRA and CDR2 is YSYEKL. V shed 0 bases, J shed 4 bases, and the junction held 4 bases outside the gene matches.

This clonotype has ten or more counts. The rearrangement links TRBV14 to TRBJ2-1; a weak D match, TRBD1 (6 bases). V was trimmed by 1 base and J by 9 bases, leaving 13 bases between them. Germline loops: CDR1 SGHDN, CDR2 FVKESK. The CDR3 is 14 residues long. CDR3 sequence reads: CASSQARGRGEQFF. DNA for the CDR3: TGTGCCAGCAGCCAAGCCAGGGGCCGGGGTGAGCAGTTCTTC.

This clonotype was seen ten or more times. CDR3 loop: CASSPSSISTDTQYF. The CDR3 nucleotides read TGTGCCAGCTCACCATCCAGCATTAGTACAGATACGCAGTATTTT. V usage is TRBV18 and J usage is TRBJ2-3; D gene ambiguous. The CDR3 runs 15 residues. Germline CDR1 reads KGHSH; CDR2 reads LQKENI. Between the trimmed V and J ends, which lost 2 bases and 3 bases, there was a span of 12 bases.

The chain couples TRBV7-9 to TRBJ2-3, with D uncertain. Germline V lookup: CDR1 SEHNR, CDR2 FQNEAQ (reference sequence). The CDR3 has 14 amino acids. Trimming removed 1 base at V and 6 bases at J, with 11 bases between. The CDR3 reads CASSLGDPLDTQYF. The CDR3 bases are TGTGCCAGCAGCTTAGGGGATCCGTTGGATACGCAGTATTTT.

This clonotype has at least ten counts. CDR3 loop: CASSVGGVLSPLHF. DNA of the CDR3: TGTGCCAGCAGCGTAGGAGGTGTTTTATCACCCCTCCACTTT. This chain links TRBV9 with TRBJ1-6; no firm D call. Germline V gives CDR1 SGDLS, CDR2 YYNGEE. This CDR3 comprises 14 residues. The ends were cut back, 0 bases at V and 10 bases at J, with 11 bases in the middle.

On this clonotype itself: A read error likely explains this, since a far larger clone differs by one base. The chain employs TRBV7-9 and TRBJ2-7, with 7 nucleotides matching TRBD2. V was clipped by 8 bases and J by 5 bases; unmatched bases: 18. Per germline, CDR1 SEHNR and CDR2 FQNEAQ (reference sequence). This CDR3 region has 16 residues. CDR3 residues: CASGAGRDNPHDEQYF. CDR3 bases: TGTGCCAGCGGCGCAGGGAGGGATAATCCCCACGACGAGCAGTACTTC.

The chain joins TRBV4-2 to TRBJ2-1; possibly TRBD1 for D (6 bases). The CDR3 has 16 amino acids. V lost 4 bases, J lost 8 bases, and 21 bases lay in between. Germline values: CDR1 LGHNA, CDR2 YNFKEQ. CDR3: CASSPPQGRFSHEQFF. As DNA, the CDR3 is TGTGCCAGCAGCCCTCCTCAGGGGCGGTTTTCCCATGAGCAGTTCTTC.

At least ten counts were recorded for this clonotype. The CDR3 DNA reads TGCGCCAGCAGCTGGGGTCTTGATACGCAGTATTTT. Its protein is CASSWGLDTQYF. The chain is built from TRBV5-1 and TRBJ2-3; the D is unclear. The V and J ends lost 3 bases and 6 bases respectively, with 8 bases between them. This CDR3 region has 12 residues. The germline gives CDR1 SGHRS, CDR2 YFSETQ.

A remark on this clonotype: Being one base from a much bigger clone, this may be a read error. The V gene is TRBV5-1, the J gene TRBJ2-3; D is undetermined. The V and J ends lost 4 bases and 4 bases respectively, with 10 bases between them. Germline CDR1 and CDR2: SGHRS and YFSETQ. CDR3 length: 13 residues. The CDR3 region has the DNA TGCGCCAGCAGCGTGGACCTCGCAGATACGCAGTATTTT. Translated: CASSVDLADTQYF.